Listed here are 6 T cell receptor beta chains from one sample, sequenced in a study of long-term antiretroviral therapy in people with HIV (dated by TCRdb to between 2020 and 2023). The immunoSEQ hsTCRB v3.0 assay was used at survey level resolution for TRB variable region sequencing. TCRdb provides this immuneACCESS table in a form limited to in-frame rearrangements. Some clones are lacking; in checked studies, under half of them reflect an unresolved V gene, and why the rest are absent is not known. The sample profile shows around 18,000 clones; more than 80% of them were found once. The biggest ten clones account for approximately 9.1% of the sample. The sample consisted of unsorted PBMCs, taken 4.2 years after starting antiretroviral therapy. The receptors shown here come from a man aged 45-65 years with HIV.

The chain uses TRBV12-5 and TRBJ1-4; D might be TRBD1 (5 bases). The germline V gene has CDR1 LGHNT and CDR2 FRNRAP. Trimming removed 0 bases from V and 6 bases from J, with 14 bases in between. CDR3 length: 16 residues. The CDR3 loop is CASGLVLEQVHEKLFF. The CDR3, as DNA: TGTGCTAGTGGTTTGGTACTGGAACAGGTCCATGAAAAACTGTTTTTT.

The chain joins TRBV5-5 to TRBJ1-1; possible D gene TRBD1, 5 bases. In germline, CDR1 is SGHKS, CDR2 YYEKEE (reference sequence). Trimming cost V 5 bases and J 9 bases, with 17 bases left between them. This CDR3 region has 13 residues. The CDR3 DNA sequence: TGTGCCAGCAGTCCCGTCAGGGCCAGTCAAGCTTTCTTT. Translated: CASSPVRASQAFF.

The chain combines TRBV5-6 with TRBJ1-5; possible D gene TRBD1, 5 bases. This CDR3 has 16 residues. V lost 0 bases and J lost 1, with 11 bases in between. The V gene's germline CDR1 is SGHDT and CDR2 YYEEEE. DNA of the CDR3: TGTGCCAGCAGCTTGGCCGGGACTGCAAGCAATCAGCCCCAGCATTTT. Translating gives CASSLAGTASNQPQHF.

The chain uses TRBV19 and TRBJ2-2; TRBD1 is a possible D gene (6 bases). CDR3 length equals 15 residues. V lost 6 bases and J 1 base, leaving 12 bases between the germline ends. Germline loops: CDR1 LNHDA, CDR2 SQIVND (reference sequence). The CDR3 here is CASSLDRMNTGELFF. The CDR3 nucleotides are TGTGCCAGTAGCCTGGACAGAATGAACACCGGGGAGCTGTTTTTT.

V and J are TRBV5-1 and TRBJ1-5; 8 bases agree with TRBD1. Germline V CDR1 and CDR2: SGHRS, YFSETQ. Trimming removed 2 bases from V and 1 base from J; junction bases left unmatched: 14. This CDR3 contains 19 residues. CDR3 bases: TGCGCCAGCAGCTTCAGGGGGCGCCGGCAGGAGGAGAGCAATCAGCCCCAGCATTTT. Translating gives CASSFRGRRQEESNQPQHF.

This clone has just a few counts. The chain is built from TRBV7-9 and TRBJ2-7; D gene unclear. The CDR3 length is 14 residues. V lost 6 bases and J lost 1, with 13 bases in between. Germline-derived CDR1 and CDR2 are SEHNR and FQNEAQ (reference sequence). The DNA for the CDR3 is TGTGCCAGCAGTCTCGTCGACTCTTCCTACGAGCAGTACTTC. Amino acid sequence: CASSLVDSSYEQYF.